This T cell receptor (beta chain) comes out of a study of molecular identifiers for immune sequencing clone quantification (dated by TCRdb to the late 2010s). At the level of the whole study: For a replicate experiment, RNA from around 20,000 or 100,000 naive CD8 T cells was divided into five aliquots, of which four were sequenced. CD8 T cells were used in a methods study to benchmark molecular-identifier clustering-based TCR repertoire sequencing (MIDCIRS) and TCR RNA copy counting. The research as a whole found: In CMV-specific effector cells, clones with more than 20 RNA copies contained over 99% of molecules, whereas in naive cells such clones contained under 1% of molecules. Highly expanded clone sizes could be underestimated because identical TCR molecules may share a barcode. Modeling gave roughly 3 recovered TCR RNA copies per cell versus around 9.9 by digital PCR, implying about 30% capture efficiency. Spiked-in Jurkat TCR RNA equivalent to a single cell was reported to be detectable even among approximately 1 million naive CD8 T cells. When barcode sub-clustering was omitted, TCR diversity was inflated by chimeric consensus sequences, with chimeras reaching as high as 47%. The naive libraries included spiked-in Jurkat TCR RNA (10 copies' worth), and this Jurkat TCR RNA is not part of the donor repertoire.

Naive CD8 T cell libraries were made from approximately 20,000 to 1,000,000 sorted cells using 10%, 30% or 50% of purified RNA. Naive CD8 T cells were FACS-sorted as CD8+CD4-CCR7+CD45RA+ on a BD FACSAria II into RLT Plus buffer. To test detection sensitivity, Jurkat RNA equal to about nine TCR copies was added to samples of about 19,000-1,100,000 naive CD8 T cells. Enrichment of CD8 T cells was performed with RosetteSep CD8+ T Cell Enrichment Cocktail and Ficoll-Paque, after which ACK red cell lysis was carried out. The germline V gene gives CDR1 as SGHTA and CDR2 as FQGNSA. For this chain, trimming is 1 base at the V end and 5 bases at the J end, and the number of junction bases without a gene match is 9. Reading from cysteine to phenylalanine, the CDR3 counts 19 amino acids. Only the CDR3 portion is preserved as DNA: 57 bases, with reading frame beginning at the first base. The library was obtained by PCR. The run used an Illumina HiSeq 4000. Preparation of bulk TCR libraries followed a previously described approach, with the TCR primers listed in Table S5. Purification of total RNA was performed with the Qiagen AllPrep DNA/RNA kit. Before analysis, reads from multiple sequencing runs of one library were combined. In the original analysis: Reads were retained only if the reads had an exact TCR constant sequence, and the retained reads were trimmed to 150 nt and grouped according to their 12-nt molecular barcodes. Reads in each barcode group were sub-clustered using a 15% Levenshtein threshold, and a quality-weighted consensus sequence was built for each RNA molecule. Non-functional sequences were filtered out, along with any lower-count sequence sitting one edit away from another sequence. Based on a fit of two negative binomial distributions, barcode sub-clusters having less than 20% of the maximum read count were discarded. TCRdb reworked the public reads: Q25 trimming with fastp, MiXCR clone assembly, productive beta chains retained. Merged by CDR3 protein, the rows form single entries marked with the most common genes and DNA. TCRdb assigned the V and J calls; the authors' analysis was not used. Counted in this sample were around 460,000 distinct CDR3 sequences; about a fifth of them appeared once. Around 0.86% of the sample is held by the ten biggest clonotypes.

This clonotype was counted ten times or more. Its antigen specificity is not known. Base qualities are missing; no much larger clone stands one base away. The sequence is built from TRBV7-2 and TRBJ2-3, and 16 bases in between align with TRBD2. The sequence was collected from a human donor in good health. Some libraries in this study had Jurkat cell RNA spiked in. What was sequenced was naive CD8+ T cells from blood, with Jurkat cell RNA spiked in. What the cell subset or site label conveys for this sample: FACS-sorted CD8+CD4-CCR7+CD45RA+ naive T cells. The base sequence is TGTGCCAGCAGCTTAGGGTTTTCGGGACTAGCGGGGGGGATAGATACGCAGTATTTT. Its protein is CASSLGFSGLAGGIDTQYF.